Listed below are T cell receptor beta chains from one sample, sequenced in a study of PD-1 blockade in classical Hodgkin lymphoma. Some clones are missing from TCRdb's copy, which holds only in-frame ones; the method was immunoSEQ multiplex PCR. The table has under 15,000 clones, 75% to 90% seen once. Sample: peripheral blood mononuclear cells (PBMCs), taken at baseline. These receptors were collected from a human donor with classical Hodgkin lymphoma. Both conserved end residues are part of each CDR3. A D gene is named only where the DNA matches it firmly. Only some rows state a clone size, as once, few, many or a class for expanded clones.

. . 14 TRBJ2-2 TRBV7-3 TGTGCCAGCAGCTTAAACCCGAGCACCGGGGAGCTGTTTTTT CASSLNPSTGELFF
. . 13 TRBJ1-4 TRBV19 TGTGCCAGCACAGGGAGTTTGGATGAAAAACTGTTTTTT CASTGSLDEKLFF
. few 16 TRBJ1-4 TRBV13 TGTGCCAGCAGCCTAGGACCCGGGCGGGGTAATGAAAAACTGTTTTTT CASSLGPGRGNEKLFF
. few 15 TRBJ2-4 TRBV4-1 TGCGCCAGCAGCCAAGACGGCAGGGCCAAAAACATTCAGTACTTC CASSQDGRAKNIQYF
TRBD2 few 15 TRBJ2-2 TRBV5-1 TGCGCCAGCAGCTTGAGGACTAGTAACACCGGGGAGCTGTTTTTT CASSLRTSNTGELFF
. few 14 TRBJ2-3 TRBV5-1 TGCGCCAGCAGCTTGGTGGGGGGCAGGGATACGCAGTATTTT CASSLVGGRDTQYF
TRBD2 few 18 TRBJ2-3 TRBV9 TGTGCCAGCAGCTCCATGACTAGCGGGAGGGCCCAGACAGATACGCAGTATTTT CASSSMTSGRAQTDTQYF
TRBD2 once 17 TRBJ2-3 TRBV9 TGTGCCAGCAGCACTCAAGTAGCGGGAGAGGGCGCAGATACGCAGTATTTT CASSTQVAGEGADTQYF
. . 15 TRBJ1-1 TRBV10-1 TGCGCCAGCAGTGAGTTGGGACACACTCGAGGTGGAGCTTTCTTT CASSELGHTRGGAFF
TRBD1 . 13 TRBJ1-1 TRBV6-5 TGTGCCAGCAGAATAAACCGGGACAGAAGGGCTTTCTTT CASRINRDRRAFF
. . 14 TRBJ2-7 TRBV5-4 TGTGCCAGCAGCTTGTCACGGGGCTCCTACGAGCAGTACTTC CASSLSRGSYEQYF
TRBD2 . 14 TRBJ2-1 TRBV19 TGTGCCAGTAGTCCCCAACCGGGACTAGATATGAGTTTCTTC CASSPQPGLDMSFF
TRBD1 . 15 TRBJ1-1 TRBV5-1 TGCGCCAGCAGCTTGGGACAGGGTATGAACACTGAAGCTTTCTTT CASSLGQGMNTEAFF
TRBD2 . 16 TRBJ2-5 TRBV5-1 TGCGCCAGCAGCTTGGCTAGCGGGACCTCGGGAGGGACCCAGTACTTC CASSLASGTSGGTQYF
. . 14 TRBJ2-7 TRBV28 TGTGCCAGCAGTTTACCCGAGGGTTCCTACGAGCAGTACTTC CASSLPEGSYEQYF
TRBD2 once 18 TRBJ2-5 TRBV5-8 TGTGCCAGCAGCTCTGGACGGACTAGCGGGAGGGCCCGGGAGACCCAGTACTTC CASSSGRTSGRARETQYF
TRBD2 . 14 TRBJ2-3 TRBV6-5 TGTGCCAGCAGTTCTAGCGGGAGGGCCGATACGCAGTATTTT CASSSSGRADTQYF
. . 14 TRBJ1-5 TRBV6-5 TGTGCCAGCAGGGACGGGACAATCAATCAGCCCCAGCATTTT CASRDGTINQPQHF
. . 14 TRBJ1-1 TRBV6-5 TGTGCCAGCAGGCTGACAGGTGGGGGCACTGAAGCTTTCTTT CASRLTGGGTEAFF
. . 11 TRBJ1-1 TRBV29-1 TGCAGCGTTGATCGGGGCACTGAAGCTTTCTTT CSVDRGTEAFF
. . 15 TRBJ2-1 TRBV27 TGTGCCAGCAGCTTATTTGGGCGACCAGACAATGAGCAGTTCTTC CASSLFGRPDNEQFF
. few 14 TRBJ2-7 TRBV5-6 TGTGCCAGCAGCCTCGGCGGGGGCTTTGGCGAGCAGTACTTC CASSLGGGFGEQYF
TRBD1 . 18 TRBJ2-2 TRBV7-9 TGTGCCAGCAGCTTGGGGACAGGGTCTCTAACGAACACCGGGGAGCTGTTTTTT CASSLGTGSLTNTGELFF
. . 14 TRBJ1-1 TRBV5-1 TGCGCCAGCAGTTTACGGGGGCAGAACACTGAAGCTTTCTTT CASSLRGQNTEAFF